These T cell receptor beta chains were read from a single sample in a study of regulatory T cells in long-lasting Graves disease. TCRdb reprocessed the multiplex PCR reads with MiXCR, giving one entry per CDR3 protein. The sample includes more than 300,000 distinct CDR3 sequences, about 20% of them seen just once. Source: peripheral blood mononuclear cells (PBMCs), taken when the disease was refractory, from a patient treated with antithyroid drugs. These receptor sequences come from a female donor with Graves disease. Both conserved end residues are part of each CDR3. Each record gives: CDR3 DNA, CDR3 protein, CDR3 length, clone size, J gene, D gene, V gene. A D gene is named only where the DNA matches it firmly. Clone size is not always given. Where it is, it says once, few, many or a class for expanded clones.

TGTGCCAGCAGTTTGACAGGGCTGGGAACTGAAGCTTTCTTT	CASSLTGLGTEAFF	14	many	TRBJ1-1	TRBD1	TRBV6-2/TRBV6-3
TGTGCCAGCAGTGAACGTTCAACAGTAGCCAAAAACATTCAGTACTTC	CASSERSTVAKNIQYF	16	few	TRBJ2-4	.	TRBV6-1
TGTGCCAGCAGGGCCGGGACAGGCTACGAGCAGTACTTC	CASRAGTGYEQYF	13	many	TRBJ2-7	TRBD1	TRBV6-1
TGTGCCAGCAGCCAACTTAATCCGGGACCGGGGTCGAACACTGAAGCTTTCTTT	CASSQLNPGPGSNTEAFF	18	few	TRBJ1-1	.	TRBV3-1
TGTGCCAGCAGCTTTGGACAGGTCCAAGAGACCCAGTACTTC	CASSFGQVQETQYF	14	many	TRBJ2-5	TRBD1	TRBV7-9
TGTGCCAGCAGTTACTCGAGAGGGCAGGGGGCCCACGAGCAGTACTTC	CASSYSRGQGAHEQYF	16	many	TRBJ2-7	TRBD1	TRBV6-5
TGTGCCAGCAGCTTATGGGGGAATGAAGCTTCCTTT	CASSLWGNEASF	12	.	TRBJ1-1	.	TRBV7-2
TGCAGTGCTAGAGAAGGACAGGGCCACAATCAGCCCCAGCATTTT	CSAREGQGHNQPQHF	15	.	TRBJ1-5	TRBD1	TRBV20-1
TGTGCCAGCAGTACAGACAGGGGGCTCGACTATGGCTACACCTTC	CASSTDRGLDYGYTF	15	many	TRBJ1-2	TRBD1	TRBV12-3/TRBV12-4
TGCAGCGTTGAGGGACTCCTCTTGGACGAGCAGTACTTC	CSVEGLLLDEQYF	13	many	TRBJ2-7	.	TRBV29-1
TGTGCCTGGAGTGAGTGGGCTGAAGCTTTCTTT	CAWSEWAEAFF	11	.	TRBJ1-1	.	TRBV30
TGCGCCAGCAGTGAAGGACAGGGGTTCAACATTCAGTACTTC	CASSEGQGFNIQYF	14	few	TRBJ2-4	TRBD1	TRBV10-2
TGTGCCAGCAGCCCCGAGACAGGGGCGATCTCCTACGAGCAGTACTTC	CASSPETGAISYEQYF	16	few	TRBJ2-7	TRBD1	TRBV4-2
TGTGCCAGCAGCCCAGGGACAGAACTCTCCTACGAGCAGTACTTC	CASSPGTELSYEQYF	15	few	TRBJ2-7	TRBD1	TRBV7-6
TGTGCCAGCAGTTCAGACAGGAGCAATCAGCCCCAGCATTTT	CASSSDRSNQPQHF	14	many	TRBJ1-5	.	TRBV28
TGTGCCAGCAGCTCGGTGGGGGTTGGCACAGATACGCAGTATTTT	CASSSVGVGTDTQYF	15	.	TRBJ2-3	.	TRBV7-6
TGTGCCAGCAGCCCCTTAGCGTGGGGGCGTGCTGGGGCCAACGTCCTGACTTTC	CASSPLAWGRAGANVLTF	18	few	TRBJ2-6	.	TRBV7-2
TGTGCCACCAGCAGAAGGAGTGAGTTTCAGCCCCAGCATTTT	CATSRRSEFQPQHF	14	few	TRBJ1-5	.	TRBV15
TGTGCCACCTGCCGGGCGACAACGAACACTGAAGCTTTCTTT	CATCRATTNTEAFF	14	many	TRBJ1-1	.	TRBV28
TGTGCCAGCAGCTTAGGGTCCTTGGGCAGAGACTCCTACGAGCAGTACTTC	CASSLGSLGRDSYEQYF	17	many	TRBJ2-7	.	TRBV11-2
TGTGCCAGCAGCATCGACAGGGGCCACACCGGGGAGCTGTTTTTT	CASSIDRGHTGELFF	15	.	TRBJ2-2	TRBD1	TRBV6-1
TGTGCCAGCAGTAACTCCTTTAAAGGGGGCGGTGAAGCTTTCTTT	CASSNSFKGGGEAFF	15	.	TRBJ1-1	TRBD1	TRBV6-2/TRBV6-3
TGTGCCAGCAGTTTGGGCGGAAACACTAACTATGGCTACACCTTC	CASSLGGNTNYGYTF	15	many	TRBJ1-2	.	TRBV27
TGTGCCAGTACCACGACGGGACAGCCTCTTTATGGCTACACCTTC	CASTTTGQPLYGYTF	15	many	TRBJ1-2	TRBD1	TRBV19
TGTGCCAGCAGTGAATCTTGGGGGACTGAAGCTTTCTTT	CASSESWGTEAFF	13	many	TRBJ1-1	.	TRBV25-1